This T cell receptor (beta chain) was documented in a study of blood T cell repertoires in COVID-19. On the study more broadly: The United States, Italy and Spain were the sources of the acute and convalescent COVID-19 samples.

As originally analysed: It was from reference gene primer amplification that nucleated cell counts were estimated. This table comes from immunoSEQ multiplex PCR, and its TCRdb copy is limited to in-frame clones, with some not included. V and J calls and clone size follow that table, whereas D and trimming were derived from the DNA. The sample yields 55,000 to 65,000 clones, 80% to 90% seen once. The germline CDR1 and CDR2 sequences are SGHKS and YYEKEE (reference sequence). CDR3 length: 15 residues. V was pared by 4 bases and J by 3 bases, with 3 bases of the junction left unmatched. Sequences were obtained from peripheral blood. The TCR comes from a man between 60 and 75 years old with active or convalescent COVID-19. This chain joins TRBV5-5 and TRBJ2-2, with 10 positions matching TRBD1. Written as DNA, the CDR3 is TGTGCCAGCAGCACGGGACAGGGGTACACCGGGGAGCTGTTTTTT. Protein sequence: CASSTGQGYTGELFF.